These T cell receptor beta chains were read from a single sample in a study of CD8 T cells in ankylosing spondylitis. In TCRdb, the 5' RACE reads were re-called with MiXCR into one record per CDR3 protein. The table has roughly 130,000 distinct CDR3 sequences, 7.5% to 9.5% seen once; the top ten hold approximately 6.8%. The sample comprised synovial fluid, either unsorted or a sorted T cell fraction (not recorded which). These receptors were collected from a male donor with ankylosing spondylitis. CDR3s include the opening cysteine and the closing phenylalanine or tryptophan. D genes are given only for firm matches. The size entry is marked missing in some rows and otherwise reads once, few, many or a size class.

d_call: NA; clone_size: NA; j_call: TRBJ2-5; v_call: TRBV4-1; cdr3_nt: TGCGCCAGCAGCCAAGATCGCCAGGGGGGGCAAGAGACCCAGTACTTC; cdr3_aa: CASSQDRQGGQETQYF
d_call: NA; clone_size: many; j_call: TRBJ1-1; v_call: TRBV10-2; cdr3_nt: TGCGCCAGCAGAACGACGGTCACGGGCACTGAAGCTTTCTTT; cdr3_aa: CASRTTVTGTEAFF
d_call: TRBD1; clone_size: many; j_call: TRBJ1-1; v_call: TRBV12-5; cdr3_nt: TGTGCTAGTGGTTTGGACAGGGGGGGACGATGGGGGACTGAAGCTTTCTTT; cdr3_aa: CASGLDRGGRWGTEAFF
d_call: TRBD1; clone_size: few; j_call: TRBJ1-5; v_call: TRBV2; cdr3_nt: TGTGCCAGCAGAGTGGGACAGGGGGATCAGCCCCAGCATTTT; cdr3_aa: CASRVGQGDQPQHF
d_call: NA; clone_size: NA; j_call: TRBJ2-7; v_call: TRBV20-1; cdr3_nt: TGCAGTGCTAGGGACTACCTCTACGAGCAGTACTTC; cdr3_aa: CSARDYLYEQYF
d_call: NA; clone_size: few; j_call: TRBJ2-1; v_call: TRBV7-2; cdr3_nt: TGTGCCAGCAGCCGGGAGTATGAGCAGTTCTTC; cdr3_aa: CASSREYEQFF
d_call: NA; clone_size: NA; j_call: TRBJ2-1; v_call: TRBV27; cdr3_nt: TGTGCCAGCAAGGGGGGTCGCTGGCGGAATGAGCAGTTCTTC; cdr3_aa: CASKGGRWRNEQFF
d_call: TRBD1; clone_size: few; j_call: TRBJ2-5; v_call: TRBV20-1; cdr3_nt: TGCAGTGCTAGGGACAGGGGCTCCCAAGAGACCCAGTACTTC; cdr3_aa: CSARDRGSQETQYF
d_call: TRBD2; clone_size: few; j_call: TRBJ2-5; v_call: TRBV4-1; cdr3_nt: TGCGCCAGCAGCCAAGTATTGAGCGGGGAAAATACCCAGTACTTC; cdr3_aa: CASSQVLSGENTQYF
d_call: NA; clone_size: few; j_call: TRBJ1-6; v_call: TRBV19; cdr3_nt: TGTGCCAGTAGTAAGCGGGCACGCGGAACTGTCGCTAATTCACCCCTCCACTTT; cdr3_aa: CASSKRARGTVANSPLHF
d_call: TRBD1; clone_size: few; j_call: TRBJ2-7; v_call: TRBV5-1; cdr3_nt: TGCGCCAGCTCTCTTTCGACAGGGCGATCCTACGAGCAGTACTTC; cdr3_aa: CASSLSTGRSYEQYF
d_call: NA; clone_size: many; j_call: TRBJ2-3; v_call: TRBV5-1; cdr3_nt: TGCGCCAGCAGCGGCCTTCTTACAGATACGCAGTATTTT; cdr3_aa: CASSGLLTDTQYF
d_call: NA; clone_size: few; j_call: TRBJ1-2; v_call: TRBV29-1; cdr3_nt: TGCAGCGTTGAAGAGGGGGGGACCTATGGCTACACCTTC; cdr3_aa: CSVEEGGTYGYTF
d_call: TRBD2; clone_size: NA; j_call: TRBJ2-1; v_call: TRBV19; cdr3_nt: TGTGCCTCAAAAAACCCGGGACTAGCGGACTCCTACAATGAGCAGTTCTTC; cdr3_aa: CASKNPGLADSYNEQFF
d_call: NA; clone_size: NA; j_call: TRBJ2-5; v_call: TRBV20-1; cdr3_nt: TGCAGTGCTAGTGAGGAATGGCGAGAGACCCAGTACTTC; cdr3_aa: CSASEEWRETQYF
d_call: TRBD1; clone_size: NA; j_call: TRBJ2-1; v_call: TRBV20-1; cdr3_nt: TGCAGTGCTAGACCCTCGTTGGGGACAGGGATGAATGAGCAGTTCTTC; cdr3_aa: CSARPSLGTGMNEQFF